This record concerns one T cell receptor beta chain sequence. Its antigen is not identified. These data come from a study of radiotherapy plus CTLA-4 blockade in lung cancer. Study results and caveats: Clones of tumor-derived TCRs expanded in blood after radiotherapy plus ipilimumab.

The study gave focal radiation plus ipilimumab CTLA-4 blockade to patients with chemo-refractory metastatic non-small-cell lung cancer. The CDR3 has 17 amino acids. The germline gives CDR1 SGHRS, CDR2 YFSETQ. With 1 base removed from V and 1 base from J, the gap between germline ends came to 14 bases. Using immunoSEQ multiplex PCR, the repertoire was profiled, and TCRdb retains in-frame clones only, with some absent. The table has 55,000 to 80,000 clones, roughly 77% seen once. The chain combines TRBV5-1 with TRBJ2-2; tentative D call: TRBD1 (6 bases). The receptor was derived from a human donor with non-small cell lung cancer who had a complete response to radiotherapy plus ipilimumab. Sequencing was performed on peripheral blood, taken from a patient treated with radiotherapy plus ipilimumab. CDR3 protein: CASSLNPDRLNTGELFF. The DNA of the CDR3 is TGCGCCAGCAGCTTGAATCCCGACAGGCTGAACACCGGGGAGCTGTTTTTT.